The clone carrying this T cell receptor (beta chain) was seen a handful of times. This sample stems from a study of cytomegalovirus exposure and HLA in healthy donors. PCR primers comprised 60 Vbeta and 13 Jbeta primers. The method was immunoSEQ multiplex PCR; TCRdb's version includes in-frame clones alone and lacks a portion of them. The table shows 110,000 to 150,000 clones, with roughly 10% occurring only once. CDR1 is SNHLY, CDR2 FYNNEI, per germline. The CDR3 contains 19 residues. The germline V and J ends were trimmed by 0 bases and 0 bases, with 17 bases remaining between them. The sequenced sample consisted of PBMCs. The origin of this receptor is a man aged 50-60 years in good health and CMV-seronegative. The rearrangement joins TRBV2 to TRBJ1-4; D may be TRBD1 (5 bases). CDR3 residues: CASSEAGAGGYATNEKLFF. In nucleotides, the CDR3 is TGTGCCAGCAGTGAAGCAGGGGCCGGAGGGTACGCAACTAATGAAAAACTGTTTTTT.